The T cell receptor (beta chain) under discussion was sequenced for a study of blood T cells in healthy people across ages. Using a J-beta primer mix together with a sample-barcoded 5' primer, a second PCR was run for about 7 to 12 cycles. Each of the cDNA molecules was tagged by a template-switch adaptor with 12 random nucleotides. MiXCR, run by TCRdb on the 5' RACE reads, gives a single entry per CDR3 protein. Counted here are around 1,000,000 distinct CDR3 sequences, around 25% occurring once; the ten biggest clones make up around 0.75%. The CDR3 is made up of 14 amino acids. V shed 2 bases and J shed 2 bases, with 10 bases lying between them. This clonotype was seen a handful of times. The data also belong to a second study, concerning T cells of mothers and their children.

The sequenced sample consisted of blood. The chain has TRBV12-3 or TRBV12-4 and TRBJ2-7; D remains unclear. This TCR came from a girl aged 2 to 9 in good health. The CDR3 loop reads CASSLLWVPYEQYF. CDR3 nucleotide sequence: TGTGCCAGCAGTTTACTTTGGGTACCCTACGAGCAGTACTTC.